This note documents a single TCR beta chain sequence. Germline-derived CDR1 and CDR2 are ENHRY and SYGVKD. V shed 3 bases, J shed 3 bases, and the junction held 8 bases outside the gene matches. The CDR3 covers 17 residues. Original data processing: The assay estimated nucleated cells by amplifying reference gene primers. TCRdb keeps only in-frame clones here, not all; method: immunoSEQ multiplex PCR. The V and J calls and clone size come from that table; D and trimming were worked out from the DNA. The data contain under 140,000 clones, 60% to 80% of them singletons. This sample is part of a study of blood T cell repertoires in COVID-19. As for the study in general: The United States, Italy and Spain supplied acute and convalescent COVID-19 samples. From T cells, B-cell-depleted T cells, or PBMCs came the material, which was cDNA or gDNA.

The rearrangement links TRBV10-3 to TRBJ2-1; TRBD2 matches 10 bases. The clonotype was recovered from an elderly woman with active or convalescent COVID-19. The material sequenced was peripheral blood. CDR3 sequence (DNA): TGTGCCATCAGTGATTCTAGCGGGAGAGTCGTCTACAATGAGCAGTTCTTC. Its protein product is CAISDSSGRVVYNEQFF.